This TCR beta chain was sequenced for a study of blood T cell repertoires in COVID-19. CDR3 size: 14 residues. The V and J ends lost 4 bases and 1 base respectively, with 8 bases between them. Per germline, CDR1 LGHDT and CDR2 YNNKEL (reference sequence). Authors' methods: Estimation of nucleated cell counts relied on the amplification of reference gene primers. Generated by immunoSEQ multiplex PCR, the TCRdb table keeps only in-frame clones and is missing some. V and J calls and clone size follow that table, whereas D and trimming were derived from the DNA. The sample records under 300,000 clones, about 73% being singletons.

This clonotype was sampled from a woman over 75 with acute or convalescent COVID-19. Sequenced sample: peripheral blood. The chain couples TRBV3-1 (or the pseudogene TRBV3-2) to TRBJ1-5, with D hard to call. The CDR3 DNA sequence: TGTGCCAGCAGCCGGGAGGGAAGCAATCAGCCCCAGCATTTT. Protein sequence: CASSREGSNQPQHF.